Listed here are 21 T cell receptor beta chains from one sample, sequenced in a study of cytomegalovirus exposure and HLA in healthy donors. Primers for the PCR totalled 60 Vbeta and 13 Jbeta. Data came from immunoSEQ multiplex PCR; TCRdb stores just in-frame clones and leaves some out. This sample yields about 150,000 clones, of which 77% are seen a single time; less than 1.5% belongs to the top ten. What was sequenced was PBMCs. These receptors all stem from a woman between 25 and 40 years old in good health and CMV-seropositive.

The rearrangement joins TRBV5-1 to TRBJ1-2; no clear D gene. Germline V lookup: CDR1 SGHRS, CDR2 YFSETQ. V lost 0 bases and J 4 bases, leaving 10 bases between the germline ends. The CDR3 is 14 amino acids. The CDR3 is CASSLDRGLYGYTF. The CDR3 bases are TGCGCCAGCAGCTTGGACCGGGGTCTCTATGGCTACACCTTC.

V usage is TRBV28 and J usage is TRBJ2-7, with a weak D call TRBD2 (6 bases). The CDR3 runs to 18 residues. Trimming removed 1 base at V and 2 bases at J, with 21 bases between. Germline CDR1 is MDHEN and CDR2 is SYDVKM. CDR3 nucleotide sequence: TGTGCCAGCAGTTTATTGCGGTTCGGGGCGGGAAGCCCCTACGAGCAGTACTTC. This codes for CASSLLRFGAGSPYEQYF.

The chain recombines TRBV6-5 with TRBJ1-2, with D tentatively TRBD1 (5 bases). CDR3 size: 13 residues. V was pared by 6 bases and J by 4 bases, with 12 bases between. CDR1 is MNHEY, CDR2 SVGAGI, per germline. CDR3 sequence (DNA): TGTGCCAGCAGCCACGACAGTTCCTATGGCTACACCTTC. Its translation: CASSHDSSYGYTF.

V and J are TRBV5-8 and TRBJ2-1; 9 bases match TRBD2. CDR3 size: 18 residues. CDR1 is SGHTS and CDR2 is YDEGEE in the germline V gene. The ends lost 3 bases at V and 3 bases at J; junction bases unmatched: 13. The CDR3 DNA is TGTGCCAGCAGCTCCCCGCGGGAGGAAGCGGGAGGCTACAATGAGCAGTTCTTC. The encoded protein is CASSSPREEAGGYNEQFF.

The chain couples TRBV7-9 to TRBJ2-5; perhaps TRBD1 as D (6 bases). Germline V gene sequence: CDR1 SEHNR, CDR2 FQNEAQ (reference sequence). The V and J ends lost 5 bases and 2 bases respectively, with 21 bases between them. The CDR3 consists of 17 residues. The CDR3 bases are TGTGCCAGCAGCGTAGAACAATGGCGGCAGGGGCAAGAGACCCAGTACTTC. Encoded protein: CASSVEQWRQGQETQYF.

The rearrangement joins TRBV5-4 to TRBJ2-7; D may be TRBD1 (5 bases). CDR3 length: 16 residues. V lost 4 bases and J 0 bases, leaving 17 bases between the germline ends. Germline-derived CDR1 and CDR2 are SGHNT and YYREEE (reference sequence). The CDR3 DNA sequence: TGTGCCAGCAGCCCTAATCCGGACACCACCTCCTACGAGCAGTACTTC. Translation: CASSPNPDTTSYEQYF.

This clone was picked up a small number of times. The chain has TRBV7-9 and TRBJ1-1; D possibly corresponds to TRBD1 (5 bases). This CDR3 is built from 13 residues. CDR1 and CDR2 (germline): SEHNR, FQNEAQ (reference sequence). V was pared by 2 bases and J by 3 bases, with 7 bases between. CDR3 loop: CASSLRGDTEAFF. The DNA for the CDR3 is TGTGCCAGCAGCTTACGGGGGGACACTGAAGCTTTCTTT. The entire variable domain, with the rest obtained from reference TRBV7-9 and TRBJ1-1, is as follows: DTGVSQNPRHKITKRGQNVTFRCDPISEHNRLYWYRQTLGQGPEFLTYFQNEAQLEKSRLLSDRFSAERPKGSFSTLEIQRTEQGDSAMYLCASSLRGDTEAFFGQGTRLTVV.

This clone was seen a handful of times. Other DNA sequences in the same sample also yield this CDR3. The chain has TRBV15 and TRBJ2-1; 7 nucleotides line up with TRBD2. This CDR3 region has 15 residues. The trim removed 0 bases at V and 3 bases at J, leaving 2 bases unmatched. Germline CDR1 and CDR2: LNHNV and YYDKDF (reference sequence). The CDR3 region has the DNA TGTGCCACCAGCAGAGATGGGGGGGTCTACAATGAGCAGTTCTTC. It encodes CATSRDGGVYNEQFF. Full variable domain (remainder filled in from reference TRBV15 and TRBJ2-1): DAMVIQNPRYQVTQFGKPVTLSCSQTLNHNVMYWYQQKSSQAPKLLFHYYDKDFNNEADTPDNFQSRRPNTSFCFLDIRSPGLGDTAMYLCATSRDGGVYNEQFFGPGTRLTVL.

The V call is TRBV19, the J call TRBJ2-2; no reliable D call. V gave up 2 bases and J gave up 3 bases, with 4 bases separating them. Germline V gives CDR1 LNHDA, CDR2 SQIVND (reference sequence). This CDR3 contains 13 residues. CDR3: CASSIQDTGELFF. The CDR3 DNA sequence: TGTGCCAGTAGTATACAGGACACCGGGGAGCTGTTTTTT.

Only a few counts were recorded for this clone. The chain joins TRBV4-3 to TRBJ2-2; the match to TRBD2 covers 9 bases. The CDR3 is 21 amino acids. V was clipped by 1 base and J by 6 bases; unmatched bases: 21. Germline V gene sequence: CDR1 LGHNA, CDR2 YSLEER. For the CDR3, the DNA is TGCGCCAGCAGCCAAGCACCCGGGACTAGCTGGGGAAAAGCTTCACCCGGGGAGCTGTTTTTT. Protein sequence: CASSQAPGTSWGKASPGELFF.

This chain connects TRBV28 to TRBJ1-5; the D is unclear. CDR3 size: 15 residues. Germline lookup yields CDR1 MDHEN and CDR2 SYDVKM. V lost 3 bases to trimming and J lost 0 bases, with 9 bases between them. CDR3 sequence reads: CASSLLEFSNQPQHF. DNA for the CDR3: TGTGCCAGCAGTTTGTTAGAGTTTAGCAATCAGCCCCAGCATTTT.

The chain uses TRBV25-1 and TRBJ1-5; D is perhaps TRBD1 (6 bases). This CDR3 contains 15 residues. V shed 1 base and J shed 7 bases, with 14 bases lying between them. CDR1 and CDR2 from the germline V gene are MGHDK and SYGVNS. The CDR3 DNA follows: TGTGCCAGCAGTGAATTCGGGGGGCCGGGGCAGCCCCAGCATTTT. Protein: CASSEFGGPGQPQHF.

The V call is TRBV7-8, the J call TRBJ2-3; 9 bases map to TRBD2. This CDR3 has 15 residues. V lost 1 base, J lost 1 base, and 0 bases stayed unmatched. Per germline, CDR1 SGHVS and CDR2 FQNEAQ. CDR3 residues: CASSLVAGGTDTQYF. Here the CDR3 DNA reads TGTGCCAGCAGCTTAGTAGCGGGAGGCACAGATACGCAGTATTTT.

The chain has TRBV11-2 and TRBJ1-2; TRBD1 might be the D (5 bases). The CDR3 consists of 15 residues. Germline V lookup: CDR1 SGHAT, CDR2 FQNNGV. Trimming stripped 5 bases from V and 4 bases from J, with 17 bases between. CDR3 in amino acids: CASSAIRVGGYGYTF. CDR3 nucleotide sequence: TGTGCCAGCAGCGCAATACGAGTGGGGGGCTATGGCTACACCTTC.

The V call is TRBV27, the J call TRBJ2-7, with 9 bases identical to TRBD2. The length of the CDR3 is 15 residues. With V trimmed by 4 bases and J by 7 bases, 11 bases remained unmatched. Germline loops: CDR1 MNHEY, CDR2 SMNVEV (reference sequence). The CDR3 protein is CASSSLSGRRGEQYF. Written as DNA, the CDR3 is TGTGCCAGCAGTTCCCTTAGCGGGAGAAGGGGGGAGCAGTACTTC.

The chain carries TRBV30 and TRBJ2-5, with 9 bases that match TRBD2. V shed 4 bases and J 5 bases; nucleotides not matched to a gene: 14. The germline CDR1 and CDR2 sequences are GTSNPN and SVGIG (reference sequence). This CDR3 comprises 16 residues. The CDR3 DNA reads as TGTGCCTGGACCTTGGGGACTAGCCACCGGGGGGAGACCCAGTACTTC. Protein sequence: CAWTLGTSHRGETQYF.

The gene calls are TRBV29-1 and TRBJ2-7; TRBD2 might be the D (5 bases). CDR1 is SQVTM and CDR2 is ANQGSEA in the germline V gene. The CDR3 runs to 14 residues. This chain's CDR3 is CIFEGVERYYEQYF. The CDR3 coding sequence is TGCATCTTTGAAGGAGTAGAGCGGTACTACGAGCAGTACTTC.

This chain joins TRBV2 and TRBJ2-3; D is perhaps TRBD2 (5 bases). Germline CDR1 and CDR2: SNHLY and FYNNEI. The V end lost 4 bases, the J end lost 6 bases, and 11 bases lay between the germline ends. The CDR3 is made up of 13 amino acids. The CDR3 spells CASSGRSQDTQYF. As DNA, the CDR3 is TGTGCCAGCAGTGGGAGGAGTCAGGATACGCAGTATTTT.

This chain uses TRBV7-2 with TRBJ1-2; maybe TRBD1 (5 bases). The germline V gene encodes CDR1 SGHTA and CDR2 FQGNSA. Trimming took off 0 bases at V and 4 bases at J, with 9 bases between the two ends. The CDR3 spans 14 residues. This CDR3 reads CASSLAGGGYGYTF. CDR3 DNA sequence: TGTGCCAGCAGCTTAGCGGGGGGAGGCTATGGCTACACCTTC.

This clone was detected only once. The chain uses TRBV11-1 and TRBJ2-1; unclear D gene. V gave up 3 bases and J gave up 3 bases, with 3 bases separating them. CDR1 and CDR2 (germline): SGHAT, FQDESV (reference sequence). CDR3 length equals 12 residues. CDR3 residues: CASSFLYNEQFF. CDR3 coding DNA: TGTGCCAGCAGCTTCCTCTACAATGAGCAGTTCTTC.

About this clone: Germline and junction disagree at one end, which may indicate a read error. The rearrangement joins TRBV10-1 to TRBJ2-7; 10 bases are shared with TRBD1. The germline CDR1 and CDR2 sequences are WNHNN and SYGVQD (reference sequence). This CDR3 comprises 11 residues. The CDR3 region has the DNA TGCGCCAGCATGCCCCGGGACAGGGGATGCTTC. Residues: CASMPRDRGCF.